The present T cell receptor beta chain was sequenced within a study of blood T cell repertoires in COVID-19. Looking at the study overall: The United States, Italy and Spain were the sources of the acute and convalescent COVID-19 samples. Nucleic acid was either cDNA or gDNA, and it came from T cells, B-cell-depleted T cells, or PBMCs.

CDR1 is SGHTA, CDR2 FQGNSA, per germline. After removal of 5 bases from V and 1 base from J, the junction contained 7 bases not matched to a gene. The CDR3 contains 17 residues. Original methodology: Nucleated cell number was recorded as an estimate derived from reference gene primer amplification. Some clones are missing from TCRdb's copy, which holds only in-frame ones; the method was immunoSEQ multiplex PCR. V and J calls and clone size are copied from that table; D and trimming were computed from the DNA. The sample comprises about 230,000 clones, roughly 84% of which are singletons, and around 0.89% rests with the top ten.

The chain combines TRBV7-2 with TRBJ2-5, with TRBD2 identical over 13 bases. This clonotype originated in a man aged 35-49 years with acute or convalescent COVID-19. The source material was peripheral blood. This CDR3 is CASSRGLAGVRQETQYF. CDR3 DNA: TGTGCCAGCAGCCGCGGACTAGCGGGGGTCCGCCAAGAGACCCAGTACTTC. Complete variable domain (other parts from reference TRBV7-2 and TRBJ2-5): GAGVSQSPSNKVTEKGKDVELRCDPISGHTALYWYRQSLGQGLEFLIYFQGNSAPDKSGLPSDRFSAERTGGSVSTLTIQRTQQEDSAVYLCASSRGLAGVRQETQYFGPGTRLLVL.